Listed below are T cell receptor beta chains from one sample, sequenced in a study of molecular identifiers for immune sequencing clone quantification. TCRdb re-derived calls from the PCR reads in MiXCR, one entry per CDR3 protein. The sample lists around 40,000 distinct CDR3 sequences; 15% to 20% were seen once. The sample consisted of naive CD8+ T cells from blood, with Jurkat cell RNA spiked in. These receptors came from a human donor in good health. Some libraries in this study had Jurkat cell RNA spiked in. The CDR3 runs from the conserved cysteine through the conserved F or W. The order of the fields is V gene, J gene, D gene, clone size, CDR3 DNA, CDR3 protein. The D gene is left open where the match is weak. Only some rows state a clone size, as once, few, many or a class for expanded clones.

v_call: TRBV7-9; j_call: TRBJ2-3; d_call: TRBD2; clone_size: many; cdr3_nt: TGTGCCAGCAGACCCCGGCGGGGGGAGTTGCAGACAGATACGCAGTATTTT; cdr3_aa: CASRPRRGELQTDTQYF
v_call: TRBV4-1; j_call: TRBJ2-3; d_call: TRBD1; clone_size: many; cdr3_nt: TGCGCCAGCAGCCAAGATGGGGCTGGGACAGGGGTCACAGATACGCAGTATTTT; cdr3_aa: CASSQDGAGTGVTDTQYF
v_call: TRBV19; j_call: TRBJ2-2; d_call: NA; clone_size: many; cdr3_nt: TGTGCCAGTAGTATAGGTGGAGCCACCGGGGAGCTGTTTTTT; cdr3_aa: CASSIGGATGELFF
v_call: TRBV5-1; j_call: TRBJ2-7; d_call: NA; clone_size: many; cdr3_nt: TGCGCCAGCAGCCGCGGGGTGAACTCCTACGAGCAGTACTTC; cdr3_aa: CASSRGVNSYEQYF
v_call: TRBV9; j_call: TRBJ2-7; d_call: NA; clone_size: many; cdr3_nt: TGTGCCAGCAGCGTAGTCCCATCCTCTGGACCGCCGGGCGAGCAGTACTTC; cdr3_aa: CASSVVPSSGPPGEQYF
v_call: TRBV24-1; j_call: TRBJ1-5; d_call: TRBD1; clone_size: NA; cdr3_nt: TGTGCCACCAGTGACGGACAGGCTCAGCCCCAGCATTTT; cdr3_aa: CATSDGQAQPQHF
v_call: TRBV4-3; j_call: TRBJ1-1; d_call: NA; clone_size: many; cdr3_nt: TGCGCCAGCAGCCAAGGGTTAGGCGGCGACGAAGCTTTCTTT; cdr3_aa: CASSQGLGGDEAFF
v_call: TRBV28; j_call: TRBJ1-3; d_call: NA; clone_size: many; cdr3_nt: TGTGCCAGCAGTCTCGGTGACTCTGGGGGAAACACCATATATTTT; cdr3_aa: CASSLGDSGGNTIYF
v_call: TRBV4-1; j_call: TRBJ2-3; d_call: NA; clone_size: once; cdr3_nt: TGCGCCAGCAGCCACGAAAAAAGAGGTACAGATACGCAGTATTTT; cdr3_aa: CASSHEKRGTDTQYF
v_call: TRBV29-1; j_call: TRBJ2-5; d_call: TRBD1; clone_size: many; cdr3_nt: TGCAGCGTTGAACAGAAAGGGACAGAAGAGACCCAGTACTTC; cdr3_aa: CSVEQKGTEETQYF
v_call: TRBV20-1; j_call: TRBJ2-7; d_call: TRBD1; clone_size: many; cdr3_nt: TGCAGTGCCAATTTCCGGGACAGGCCCTACGAGCAGTACTTC; cdr3_aa: CSANFRDRPYEQYF
v_call: TRBV3-1; j_call: TRBJ2-1; d_call: TRBD2; clone_size: many; cdr3_nt: TGTGCCAGCAGCAACCCTAGCGGTCCCTACAATGAGCAGTTCTTC; cdr3_aa: CASSNPSGPYNEQFF
v_call: TRBV7-8; j_call: TRBJ2-1; d_call: TRBD2; clone_size: many; cdr3_nt: TGTGCCAGCAGCTACTCCGGGACTAGCGGGGCATACAATGAGCAGTTCTTC; cdr3_aa: CASSYSGTSGAYNEQFF
v_call: TRBV20-1; j_call: TRBJ1-1; d_call: NA; clone_size: many; cdr3_nt: TGCAGTGCTAGAATCCCGGGGGGCACTGAAGCTTTCTTT; cdr3_aa: CSARIPGGTEAFF
v_call: TRBV29-1; j_call: TRBJ1-5; d_call: NA; clone_size: many; cdr3_nt: TGCAGCGTTGGCCTGGGCGGAGGGGATCAGCCCCAGCATTTT; cdr3_aa: CSVGLGGGDQPQHF
v_call: TRBV10-3; j_call: TRBJ2-5; d_call: TRBD1; clone_size: NA; cdr3_nt: TGTGCCATCAGTGGTACAGGGGGTCGCGAGACCCAGTACTTC; cdr3_aa: CAISGTGGRETQYF
v_call: TRBV7-2; j_call: TRBJ2-3; d_call: TRBD2; clone_size: many; cdr3_nt: TGTGCCAGCAGCTTAGTAGCGGGAGCCTACACAGATACGCAGTATTTT; cdr3_aa: CASSLVAGAYTDTQYF
v_call: TRBV19; j_call: TRBJ1-5; d_call: TRBD1; clone_size: many; cdr3_nt: TGTGCCAGTGGACAGGGGTATCAGCCCCAGCATTTT; cdr3_aa: CASGQGYQPQHF
v_call: TRBV7-9; j_call: TRBJ2-7; d_call: NA; clone_size: NA; cdr3_nt: TGTGCCAGCAGGCCGGGTCTGGGGGCCCACGAGCAGTACTTC; cdr3_aa: CASRPGLGAHEQYF
v_call: TRBV19; j_call: TRBJ1-1; d_call: NA; clone_size: many; cdr3_nt: TGTGCCAGTAGTATAGATGGGACTGAAGCTTTCTTT; cdr3_aa: CASSIDGTEAFF
v_call: TRBV5-4; j_call: TRBJ1-5; d_call: NA; clone_size: many; cdr3_nt: TGTGCCAGCAGCTCCGGGGTTTATCAGCCCCAGCATTTT; cdr3_aa: CASSSGVYQPQHF
v_call: TRBV19; j_call: TRBJ2-1; d_call: NA; clone_size: NA; cdr3_nt: TGTGCCAGTACGGCAGGTTTTTACAATGAGCAGTTCTTC; cdr3_aa: CASTAGFYNEQFF
v_call: TRBV19; j_call: TRBJ2-3; d_call: NA; clone_size: many; cdr3_nt: TGTGCCTCTGGGGCAACAGGCCTTAGCACAGATACGCAGTATTTT; cdr3_aa: CASGATGLSTDTQYF
v_call: TRBV24-1; j_call: TRBJ2-5; d_call: NA; clone_size: many; cdr3_nt: TGTGCCACCAGTGCCGGGGAGGCAGGCCAAGAGACCCAGTACTTC; cdr3_aa: CATSAGEAGQETQYF
v_call: TRBV15; j_call: TRBJ2-2; d_call: NA; clone_size: many; cdr3_nt: TGTGCCACCAGCAGAGCCAGTGCGAGCACCGGGGAGCTGTTTTTT; cdr3_aa: CATSRASASTGELFF
v_call: TRBV12-3/TRBV12-4; j_call: TRBJ2-7; d_call: NA; clone_size: many; cdr3_nt: TGTGCCAGCAGTCCTCCCGGGGGATACGAGCAGTACTTC; cdr3_aa: CASSPPGGYEQYF
v_call: TRBV28; j_call: TRBJ2-7; d_call: NA; clone_size: NA; cdr3_nt: TGTGCCAGCAGACAATGGACTGGGACCTACGAGCAGTACTTC; cdr3_aa: CASRQWTGTYEQYF
v_call: TRBV7-6; j_call: TRBJ2-2; d_call: TRBD1; clone_size: NA; cdr3_nt: TGTGCCAGCAGCTCCCAGGGGGCGGGCACCGGGGAGCTGTTTTTT; cdr3_aa: CASSSQGAGTGELFF
v_call: TRBV6-2/TRBV6-3; j_call: TRBJ2-3; d_call: TRBD2; clone_size: many; cdr3_nt: TGTGCCAGCAGTTACGGGCTAGCGGATCTCACAGATACGCAGTATTTT; cdr3_aa: CASSYGLADLTDTQYF
v_call: TRBV4-3; j_call: TRBJ1-1; d_call: NA; clone_size: NA; cdr3_nt: TGCGCGAGCAGCCCACTGTCGCAAGACACTGAAGCTTTCTTT; cdr3_aa: CASSPLSQDTEAFF
v_call: TRBV5-4; j_call: TRBJ2-2; d_call: TRBD2; clone_size: many; cdr3_nt: TGTGCCAGCAGCTCCGGGAGTGGCGGGAGGGGTACCGGGGAGCTGTTTTTT; cdr3_aa: CASSSGSGGRGTGELFF
v_call: TRBV2; j_call: TRBJ2-4; d_call: NA; clone_size: many; cdr3_nt: TGTGCCAGCAGTGCAAGGACTAACTACATTCAGTACTTC; cdr3_aa: CASSARTNYIQYF
v_call: TRBV3-1; j_call: TRBJ2-2; d_call: TRBD1; clone_size: many; cdr3_nt: TGTGCCAGCAGCCACGAGATAAGGGACAGGGCCGTAACCGGGGAGCTGTTTTTT; cdr3_aa: CASSHEIRDRAVTGELFF
v_call: TRBV7-9; j_call: TRBJ1-4; d_call: NA; clone_size: many; cdr3_nt: TGTGCCAGCAGCTTTGTAGGAGGTGCAACTAATGAAAAACTGTTTTTT; cdr3_aa: CASSFVGGATNEKLFF
v_call: TRBV20-1; j_call: TRBJ2-7; d_call: NA; clone_size: many; cdr3_nt: TGCAGTGCTAGAGATCTCCTTGGCGGATACGAGCAGTACTTC; cdr3_aa: CSARDLLGGYEQYF
v_call: TRBV6-2/TRBV6-3; j_call: TRBJ2-1; d_call: TRBD2; clone_size: many; cdr3_nt: TGTGCCAGCAGTCCCGGGACTACCTCCCACAATGAGCAGTTCTTC; cdr3_aa: CASSPGTTSHNEQFF
v_call: TRBV6-1; j_call: TRBJ2-2; d_call: NA; clone_size: many; cdr3_nt: TGTGCCAGCAGCGAGATCAGGGTAACGAACACCGGGGAGCTGTTTTTT; cdr3_aa: CASSEIRVTNTGELFF
v_call: TRBV27; j_call: TRBJ2-7; d_call: TRBD1; clone_size: many; cdr3_nt: TGTGCCAGCAGTCTCGACAGGGGGCACGAGCAGTACTTC; cdr3_aa: CASSLDRGHEQYF
v_call: TRBV3-1; j_call: TRBJ2-7; d_call: NA; clone_size: many; cdr3_nt: TGTGCCAGCAGCCAAGATGGCCCGGGTTTTTACGAGCAGTACTTC; cdr3_aa: CASSQDGPGFYEQYF
v_call: TRBV9; j_call: TRBJ2-5; d_call: NA; clone_size: many; cdr3_nt: TGTGCCAGTACGGTCGGACTAACCCCAGAGACCCAGTACTTC; cdr3_aa: CASTVGLTPETQYF
v_call: TRBV7-6; j_call: TRBJ2-7; d_call: NA; clone_size: once; cdr3_nt: TGTGCCAGCAGCTTAGTAGGGGCCGTGGAGGAGCAGTACTTC; cdr3_aa: CASSLVGAVEEQYF
v_call: TRBV12-3/TRBV12-4; j_call: TRBJ2-5; d_call: NA; clone_size: many; cdr3_nt: TGTGCCAGCAGTTTTATCCAAGAGACCCAGTACTTC; cdr3_aa: CASSFIQETQYF
v_call: TRBV7-9; j_call: TRBJ1-4; d_call: TRBD1; clone_size: many; cdr3_nt: TGTGCCAGCAGCTTCCCGGGAGGGACAGGAACCCATGAAAAACTGTTTTTT; cdr3_aa: CASSFPGGTGTHEKLFF
v_call: TRBV7-9; j_call: TRBJ1-4; d_call: NA; clone_size: many; cdr3_nt: TGTGCCAGCAGCTCCACGGGGGGAACTACTAATGAAAAACTGTTTTTT; cdr3_aa: CASSSTGGTTNEKLFF
v_call: TRBV7-9; j_call: TRBJ1-5; d_call: TRBD1; clone_size: few; cdr3_nt: TGTGCCAGCAGCTCCGAGGTACAGGGGGCACTCAATCAGCCCCAGCATTTT; cdr3_aa: CASSSEVQGALNQPQHF
v_call: TRBV5-5; j_call: TRBJ2-3; d_call: NA; clone_size: NA; cdr3_nt: TGTGCCAGCAGCCCGGGTGTGGTGGGGGATACACAGTATTTT; cdr3_aa: CASSPGVVGDTQYF
v_call: TRBV2; j_call: TRBJ1-1; d_call: NA; clone_size: medium-sized; cdr3_nt: TGTGCCAGCAGTGGGGGCCTCAACACTGAAGCTTTCTTT; cdr3_aa: CASSGGLNTEAFF
v_call: TRBV30; j_call: TRBJ1-5; d_call: NA; clone_size: many; cdr3_nt: TGTGCCTGGAGTCCCCCGGGGGGGGGTCAGCCCCAGCATTTT; cdr3_aa: CAWSPPGGGQPQHF
v_call: TRBV12-3/TRBV12-4; j_call: TRBJ1-1; d_call: NA; clone_size: many; cdr3_nt: TGTGCCAGCAGTCCCGAGGCAGGGTTGAACACTGAAGCTTTCTTT; cdr3_aa: CASSPEAGLNTEAFF
v_call: TRBV10-2; j_call: TRBJ1-5; d_call: NA; clone_size: many; cdr3_nt: TGCGCCATCGCGCCGGACTTTGTGCGTCAGCCCCAGCATTTT; cdr3_aa: CAIAPDFVRQPQHF
v_call: TRBV7-9; j_call: TRBJ2-7; d_call: NA; clone_size: many; cdr3_nt: TGTGCCAGCAGTTACGGTACCTACGAGCAGTACTTC; cdr3_aa: CASSYGTYEQYF
v_call: TRBV5-3; j_call: TRBJ2-2; d_call: NA; clone_size: NA; cdr3_nt: TGTGCCAGCAGCTTCCCGGACGGGACGGACACCGGGGAGCTGTTTTTT; cdr3_aa: CASSFPDGTDTGELFF
v_call: TRBV12-3/TRBV12-4; j_call: TRBJ1-4; d_call: NA; clone_size: many; cdr3_nt: TGTGCCAGCAGAACATCAACTAATGAAAAACTGTTTTTT; cdr3_aa: CASRTSTNEKLFF
v_call: TRBV11-2; j_call: TRBJ2-1; d_call: NA; clone_size: many; cdr3_nt: TGTGCCAGCAGCTTTCGGGTTACTAGCTCCTACAATGAGCAGTTCTTC; cdr3_aa: CASSFRVTSSYNEQFF
v_call: TRBV7-6; j_call: TRBJ1-4; d_call: NA; clone_size: many; cdr3_nt: TGTGCCAGCAGCGTTGAACCCGCTCCATCTGCAACTAATGAAAAACTGTTTTTT; cdr3_aa: CASSVEPAPSATNEKLFF